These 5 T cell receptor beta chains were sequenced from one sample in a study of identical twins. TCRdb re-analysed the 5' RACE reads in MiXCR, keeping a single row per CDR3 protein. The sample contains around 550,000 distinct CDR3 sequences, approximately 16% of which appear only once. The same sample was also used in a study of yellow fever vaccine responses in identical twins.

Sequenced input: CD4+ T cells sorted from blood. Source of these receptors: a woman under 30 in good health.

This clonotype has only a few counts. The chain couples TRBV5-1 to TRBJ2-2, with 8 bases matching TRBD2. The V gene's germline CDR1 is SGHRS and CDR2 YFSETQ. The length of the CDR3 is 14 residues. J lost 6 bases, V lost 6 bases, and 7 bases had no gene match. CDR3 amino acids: CASISGSRAGELFF. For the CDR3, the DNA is TGCGCCAGCATCAGCGGGAGTCGGGCCGGGGAGCTGTTTTTT.

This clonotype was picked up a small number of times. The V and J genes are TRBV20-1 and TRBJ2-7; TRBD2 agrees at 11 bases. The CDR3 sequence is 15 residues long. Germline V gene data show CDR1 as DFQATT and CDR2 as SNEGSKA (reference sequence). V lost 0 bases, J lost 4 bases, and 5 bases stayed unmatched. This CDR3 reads CSARDPTSGMYEQYF. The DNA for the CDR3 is TGCAGTGCTAGAGACCCGACTAGCGGGATGTACGAGCAGTACTTC.

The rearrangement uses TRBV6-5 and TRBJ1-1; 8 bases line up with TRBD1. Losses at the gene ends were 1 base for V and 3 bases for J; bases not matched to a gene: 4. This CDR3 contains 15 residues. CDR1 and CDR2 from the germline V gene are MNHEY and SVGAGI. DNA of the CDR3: TGTGCCAGCAGTTACTTAGGACAGGGTGACACTGAAGCTTTCTTT. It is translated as CASSYLGQGDTEAFF.

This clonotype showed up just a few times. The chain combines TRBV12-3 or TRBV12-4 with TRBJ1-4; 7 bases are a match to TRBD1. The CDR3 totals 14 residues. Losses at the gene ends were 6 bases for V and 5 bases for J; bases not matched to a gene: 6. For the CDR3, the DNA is TGTGCCAGCAGAATCGGACAGGAGAATGAAAAACTGTTTTTT. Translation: CASRIGQENEKLFF.

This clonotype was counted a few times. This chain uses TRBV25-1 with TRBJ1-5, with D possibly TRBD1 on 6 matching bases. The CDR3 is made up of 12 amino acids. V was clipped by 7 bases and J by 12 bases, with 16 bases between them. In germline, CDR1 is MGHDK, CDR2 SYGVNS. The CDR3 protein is CASTSGGGRQHF. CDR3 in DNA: TGTGCCAGCACCTCCGGTGGGGGCCGCCAGCATTTT.